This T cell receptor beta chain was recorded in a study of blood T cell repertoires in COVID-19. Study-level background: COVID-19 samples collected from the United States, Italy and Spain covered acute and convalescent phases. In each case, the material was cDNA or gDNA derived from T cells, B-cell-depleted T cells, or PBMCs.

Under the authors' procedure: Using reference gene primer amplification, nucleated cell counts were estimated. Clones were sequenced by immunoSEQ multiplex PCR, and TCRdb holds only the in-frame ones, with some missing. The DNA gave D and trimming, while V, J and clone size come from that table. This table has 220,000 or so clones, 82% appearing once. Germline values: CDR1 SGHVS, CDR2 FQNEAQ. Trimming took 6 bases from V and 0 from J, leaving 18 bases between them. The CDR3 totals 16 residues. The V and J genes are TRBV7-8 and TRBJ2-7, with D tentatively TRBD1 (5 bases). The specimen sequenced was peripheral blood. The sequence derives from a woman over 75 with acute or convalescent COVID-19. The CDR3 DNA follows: TGTGCCAGCAGGTTAAGGGGTCGGGCCGGCTCCTACGAGCAGTACTTC. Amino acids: CASRLRGRAGSYEQYF.